These T cell receptor beta chains were read from a single sample in a study of T-cell reconstitution after alpha-beta-depleted transplantation in children. TCRdb itself ran the PCR reads through MiXCR, one entry per CDR3 protein. Of about 370,000 distinct CDR3 sequences listed, around 20% are singletons. The specimen was PBMCs from the stem cell graft donor, collected from the stem cell graft. These receptors were taken from a human donor who donated a stem cell graft to a child with acute myeloid leukemia. Each CDR3 is given with its conserved first and last residue. The D gene is left open where the match is weak. Some rows have no size entry. The others give once, few or many, or a class for an expanded clone.

cdr3_aa cdr3_nt d_call v_call clone_size j_call
CSAATYGGNQPQHF TGCAGTGCTGCTACATATGGAGGCAATCAGCCCCAGCATTTT NA TRBV20-1 few TRBJ1-5
CASSFARENYEQYF TGTGCCAGCAGCTTCGCGCGGGAGAACTACGAGCAGTACTTC TRBD2 TRBV7-6 NA TRBJ2-7
CASSQDRGSVSSGANVLTF TGTGCCAGCAGCCAAGATAGGGGCAGCGTTAGCTCTGGGGCCAACGTCCTGACTTTC NA TRBV4-2 few TRBJ2-6
CSARGLAGTTDTQYF TGCAGTGCTAGGGGACTAGCGGGCACCACAGATACGCAGTATTTT TRBD2 TRBV20-1 few TRBJ2-3
CASSRDRSYNEQFF TGTGCCAGCAGCCGGGACAGGTCCTACAATGAGCAGTTCTTC TRBD1 TRBV12-3/TRBV12-4 NA TRBJ2-1
CASSFSGVEETQYF TGCGCCAGCAGCTTTTCAGGGGTTGAGGAGACCCAGTACTTC NA TRBV5-1 few TRBJ2-5
CAGSPLLTGSVFF TGTGCCGGCAGTCCACTCTTAACAGGTTCTGTATTCTTT NA TRBV12-3/TRBV12-4 NA TRBJ1-1
CASSFDGLRGVHEQYF TGTGCCAGCAGTTTTGATGGGTTGCGGGGGGTGCACGAGCAGTACTTC TRBD2 TRBV27 NA TRBJ2-7
CASSPWTGENIQYF TGTGCCAGCAGCCCATGGACAGGGGAAAACATTCAGTACTTC TRBD1 TRBV7-9 NA TRBJ2-4
CASDPPGLNTGELFF TGTGCCAGCGACCCGCCGGGACTCAACACCGGGGAGCTGTTTTTT NA TRBV11-2 few TRBJ2-2
CASDGNLETGSRETQYF TGTGCCAGCGACGGGAACTTGGAGACAGGCAGTCGAGAGACCCAGTACTTC NA TRBV3-1 once TRBJ2-5
CASSLGTAVEKYEQYF TGTGCCAGCAGCTTAGGGACGGCTGTAGAGAAGTACGAGCAGTACTTC NA TRBV7-6 few TRBJ2-7
CASSQPTTAGGDIQYF TGTGCCAGCAGCCAACCTACGACAGCAGGGGGGGACATTCAGTACTTC NA TRBV4-2 few TRBJ2-4
CASSQEANANYGYTF TGTGCCAGCAGCCAAGAAGCGAACGCTAACTATGGCTACACCTTC NA TRBV4-2 NA TRBJ1-2
CATSAGPYEQYF TGTGCCACCAGTGCGGGACCCTACGAGCAGTACTTC NA TRBV24-1 many TRBJ2-7
CASSLGSGRENEQFF TGCGCCAGCAGCTTGGGAAGCGGGAGGGAAAATGAGCAGTTCTTC TRBD2 TRBV5-1 NA TRBJ2-1
CASSEYFGGLAGVNEQFF TGTGCCAGCAGTGAATATTTCGGGGGACTAGCGGGAGTTAATGAGCAGTTCTTC TRBD2 TRBV25-1 few TRBJ2-1
CASSPGITVNTEAFF TGTGCCAGCAGTCCCGGTATCACAGTGAACACTGAAGCTTTCTTT NA TRBV11-2 NA TRBJ1-1
CASSPRLLNEQFF TGTGCCAGCAGCCCCCGACTTCTCAATGAGCAGTTCTTC NA TRBV12-3/TRBV12-4 NA TRBJ2-1
CATRTVFDIQYF TGTGCCACCCGGACCGTCTTCGACATTCAGTACTTC NA TRBV15 many TRBJ2-4
CATSAGTSGQETQYF TGTGCCACCAGTGCTGGGACTAGCGGCCAAGAGACCCAGTACTTC TRBD2 TRBV24-1 NA TRBJ2-5
CASSLGGSVYEQYF TGTGCCAGCAGTTTAGGGGGCTCGGTTTACGAGCAGTACTTC NA TRBV28 NA TRBJ2-7
CAISGGHSSYEQYF TGTGCCATCAGTGGGGGACATAGCTCCTACGAGCAGTACTTC NA TRBV10-3 NA TRBJ2-7
CASSPLALSTDTQYF TGTGCCAGCAGTCCTCTAGCGCTAAGCACAGATACGCAGTATTTT NA TRBV12-3/TRBV12-4 NA TRBJ2-3
CASRDDRYEQYF TGTGCCAGCAGAGACGACAGATACGAGCAGTACTTC NA TRBV5-5 many TRBJ2-7
CASSFEGTVSGEQFF TGTGCCAGCAGCTTTGAAGGGACCGTCTCAGGTGAGCAGTTCTTC NA TRBV13 NA TRBJ2-1